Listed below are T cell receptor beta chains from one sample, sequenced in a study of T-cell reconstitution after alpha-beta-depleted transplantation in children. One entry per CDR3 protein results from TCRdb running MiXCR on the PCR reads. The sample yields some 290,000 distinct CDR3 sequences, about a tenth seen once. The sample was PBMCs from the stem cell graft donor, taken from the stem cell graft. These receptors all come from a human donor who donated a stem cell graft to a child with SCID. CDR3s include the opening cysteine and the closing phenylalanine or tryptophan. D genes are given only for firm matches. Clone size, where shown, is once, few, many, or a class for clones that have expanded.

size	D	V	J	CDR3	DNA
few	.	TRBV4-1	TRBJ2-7	CASSQDPGHPSPYEQYF	TGCGCCAGCAGCCAAGATCCGGGACACCCGTCCCCCTACGAGCAGTACTTC
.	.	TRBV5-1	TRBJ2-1	CASSLGEARYNEQFF	TGCGCCAGCAGCTTGGGGGAGGCCCGGTACAATGAGCAGTTCTTC
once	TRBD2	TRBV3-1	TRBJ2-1	CASSRVGTSYNEQFF	TGTGCCAGCAGCCGAGTAGGGACTAGCTACAATGAGCAGTTCTTC
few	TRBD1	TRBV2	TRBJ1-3	CASSAPDRVVGNTIYF	TGTGCCAGCAGTGCGCCGGACAGGGTCGTGGGAAACACCATATATTTT
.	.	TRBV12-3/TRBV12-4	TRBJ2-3	CASRPLEVLRTDTQYF	TGTGCCAGCAGACCCCTAGAGGTCCTCCGCACAGATACGCAGTATTTT
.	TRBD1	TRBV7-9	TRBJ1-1	CASSAPRGQYTEAFF	TGTGCCAGCAGCGCCCCCAGGGGGCAGTACACTGAAGCTTTCTTT
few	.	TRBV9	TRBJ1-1	CASTPPPGGAITEAFF	TGTGCCAGCACCCCACCGCCCGGGGGGGCGATCACTGAAGCTTTCTTT
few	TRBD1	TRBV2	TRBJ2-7	CASSEWGQSSYEQYF	TGTGCCAGCAGTGAATGGGGACAGAGCTCCTACGAGCAGTACTTC
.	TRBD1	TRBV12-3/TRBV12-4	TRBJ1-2	CASSSKRRGRIGYTF	TGTGCCAGCAGCTCTAAACGCAGGGGGCGGATTGGCTACACCTTC
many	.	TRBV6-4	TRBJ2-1	CASSELLGNEQFF	TGTGCCAGCAGTGAATTGCTCGGTAATGAGCAGTTCTTC
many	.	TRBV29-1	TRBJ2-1	CSVEESSYNEQFF	TGCAGCGTTGAAGAGAGCTCCTACAATGAGCAGTTCTTC
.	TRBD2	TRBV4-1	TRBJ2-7	CASSQVPAGGSLLTYEQYF	TGCGCCAGCAGCCAAGTCCCCGCGGGGGGGTCTCTCTTAACCTACGAGCAGTACTTC
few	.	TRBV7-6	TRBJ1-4	CASSLVKGVRGNEKLFF	TGTGCCAGCAGCTTAGTAAAAGGTGTGCGGGGAAATGAAAAACTGTTTTTT
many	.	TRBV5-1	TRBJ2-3	CASSGNMGGTDTQYF	TGCGCCAGCAGCGGGAACATGGGAGGCACAGATACGCAGTATTTT